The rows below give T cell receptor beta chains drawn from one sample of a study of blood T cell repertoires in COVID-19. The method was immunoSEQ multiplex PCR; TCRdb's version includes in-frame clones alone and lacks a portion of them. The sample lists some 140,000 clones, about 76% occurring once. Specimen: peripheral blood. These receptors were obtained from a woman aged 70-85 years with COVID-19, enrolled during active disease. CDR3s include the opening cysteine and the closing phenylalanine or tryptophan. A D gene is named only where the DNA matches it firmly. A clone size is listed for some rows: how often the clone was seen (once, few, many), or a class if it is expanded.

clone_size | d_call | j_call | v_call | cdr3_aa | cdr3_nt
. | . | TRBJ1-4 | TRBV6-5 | CATSPGLRSNEKLFF | TGTGCCACCTCCCCCGGACTGAGGTCTAATGAAAAACTGTTTTTT
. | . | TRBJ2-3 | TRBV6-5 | CASSSQGDTQYF | TGTGCCAGCAGTTCCCAGGGAGATACGCAGTATTTT
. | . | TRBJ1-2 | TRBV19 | CASSIGGVYGYTF | TGTGCCAGTAGTATAGGAGGAGTTTATGGCTACACCTTC
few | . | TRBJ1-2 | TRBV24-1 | CATSGGGNYGYTF | TGTGCCACCAGTGGAGGCGGGAACTATGGCTACACCTTC
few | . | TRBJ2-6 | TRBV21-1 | CATGQGPSGANVLTF | TGTGCCACCGGACAGGGCCCCTCTGGGGCCAACGTCCTGACTTTC
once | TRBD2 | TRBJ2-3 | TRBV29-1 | CSVDPPSGGTDTQYF | TGCAGCGTGGACCCTCCTAGCGGGGGCACAGATACGCAGTATTTT
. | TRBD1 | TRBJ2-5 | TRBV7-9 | CASSWTGEDQETQYF | TGTGCCAGCAGCTGGACAGGGGAGGACCAAGAGACCCAGTACTTC
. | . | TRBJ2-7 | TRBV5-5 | CASSLTGLAGEQYF | TGTGCCAGCAGCTTGACCGGACTCGCGGGCGAGCAGTACTTC
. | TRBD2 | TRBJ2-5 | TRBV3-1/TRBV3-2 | CASSLGTSGGPLETQYF | TGTGCCAGCAGCCTAGGGACTAGCGGGGGCCCTCTGGAGACCCAGTACTTC
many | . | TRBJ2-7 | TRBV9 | CASSPNEQYF | TGTGCCAGCAGCCCCAACGAGCAGTACTTC
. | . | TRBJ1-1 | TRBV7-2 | CASSLAGQTGWTEAFF | TGTGCCAGCAGCTTAGCCGGCCAAACAGGGTGGACTGAAGCTTTCTTT
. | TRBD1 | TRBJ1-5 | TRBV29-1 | CSVTGTGINQPQHF | TGCAGCGTCACAGGGACAGGTATCAATCAGCCCCAGCATTTT
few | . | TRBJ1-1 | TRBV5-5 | CASSSQGAVGFTEAFF | TGTGCCAGCAGTTCTCAGGGTGCGGTGGGCTTCACTGAAGCTTTCTTT
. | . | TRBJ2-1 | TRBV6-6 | CASNHEGRVYNEQFF | TGTGCCAGTAACCACGAGGGTAGGGTCTACAATGAGCAGTTCTTC
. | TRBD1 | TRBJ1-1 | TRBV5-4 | CASRPGGMNTEAFF | TGTGCCAGCAGGCCAGGGGGAATGAACACTGAAGCTTTCTTT
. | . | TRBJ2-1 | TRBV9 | CASSPGWGGPRGEQFF | TGTGCCAGCAGCCCCGGGTGGGGGGGCCCTCGGGGAGAGCAGTTCTTC
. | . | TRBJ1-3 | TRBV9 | CASSLLEGNTIYF | TGTGCCAGCAGCCTCCTAGAGGGAAACACCATATATTTT
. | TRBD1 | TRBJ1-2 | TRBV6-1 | CASNEGTGIYGYTF | TGTGCCAGCAATGAAGGGACAGGGATCTATGGCTACACCTTC
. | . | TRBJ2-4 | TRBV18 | CASSPPSWSIQYF | TGTGCCAGCTCACCACCTAGCTGGAGCATTCAGTACTTC
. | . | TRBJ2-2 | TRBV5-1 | CASSSSQGGNTGELFF | TGCGCCAGCAGCTCATCCCAGGGGGGAAACACCGGGGAGCTGTTTTTT
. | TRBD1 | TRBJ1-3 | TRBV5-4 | CASGQGGLSGNTIYF | TGTGCCAGCGGCCAGGGGGGACTCTCTGGAAACACCATATATTTT
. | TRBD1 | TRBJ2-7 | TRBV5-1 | CASSLRQGAPPVEQYF | TGCGCCAGCAGCCTCCGACAGGGGGCGCCCCCGGTCGAGCAGTACTTC
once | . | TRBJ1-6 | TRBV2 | CASMGGDEEDLNSPLHF | TGTGCCAGCATGGGGGGAGACGAGGAGGACTTGAATTCACCCCTCCACTTT
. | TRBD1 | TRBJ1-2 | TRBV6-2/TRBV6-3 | CASSSRGAQGAPNYGYTF | TGTGCCAGCAGTTCGCGTGGGGCGCAGGGGGCCCCTAACTATGGCTACACCTTC
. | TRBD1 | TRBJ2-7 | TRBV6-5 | CASSRDRGRNEQYF | TGTGCCAGCAGTCGCGACAGGGGCAGAAACGAGCAGTACTTC
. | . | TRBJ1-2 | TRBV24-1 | CATSDFRGGYTF | TGTGCCACCAGTGATTTCAGGGGAGGCTACACCTTC
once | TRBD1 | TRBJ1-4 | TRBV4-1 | CASSSQEDRVNEKLFF | TGCGCCAGCAGCTCCCAGGAGGACAGGGTTAATGAAAAACTGTTTTTT
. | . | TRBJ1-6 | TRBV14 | CASSQKGQRNSPLHF | TGTGCCAGCAGCCAAAAGGGGCAGAGAAATTCACCCCTCCACTTT
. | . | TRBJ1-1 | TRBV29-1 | CSVGTEAFF | TGCAGCGTGGGGACAGAAGCTTTCTTT
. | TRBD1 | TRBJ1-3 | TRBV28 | CASRKPGQVRSGNTIYF | TGTGCCAGCAGAAAACCGGGACAGGTGCGCTCTGGAAACACCATATATTTT
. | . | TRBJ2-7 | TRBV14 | CASSQEAGSYEQYF | TGTGCCAGCAGCCAAGAGGCAGGCTCCTACGAGCAGTACTTC
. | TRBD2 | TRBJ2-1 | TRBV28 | CASSYLSSGGIEQFF | TGTGCCAGCAGTTACCTCTCTAGCGGGGGGATTGAGCAGTTCTTC
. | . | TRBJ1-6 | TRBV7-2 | CASSPGGVRGYGSPLHF | TGTGCCAGCAGCCCCGGAGGTGTTCGGGGGTACGGATCACCCCTCCACTTT
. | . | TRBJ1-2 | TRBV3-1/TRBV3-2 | CASSQSGVGYTF | TGTGCCAGCAGCCAATCGGGGGTTGGCTACACCTTC
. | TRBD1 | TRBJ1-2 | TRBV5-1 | CASSSPGQALGGYTF | TGCGCCAGCAGCTCGCCGGGACAGGCCCTTGGAGGCTACACCTTC
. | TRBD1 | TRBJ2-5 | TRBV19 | CASRNPGQGDETQYF | TGTGCCAGTAGAAACCCGGGACAGGGAGACGAGACCCAGTACTTC
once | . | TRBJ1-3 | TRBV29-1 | CSATEYGNTIYF | TGCAGCGCGACAGAATATGGAAACACCATATATTTT
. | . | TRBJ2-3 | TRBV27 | CASSLLASLSSTDTQYF | TGTGCCAGCAGTTTATTGGCTAGCCTTAGTAGCACAGATACGCAGTATTTT
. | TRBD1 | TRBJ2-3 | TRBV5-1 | CASSEGQITDTQYF | TGCGCCAGCAGCGAGGGACAGATCACAGATACGCAGTATTTT
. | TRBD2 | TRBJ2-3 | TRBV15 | CATSRESLLAGVTDTQYF | TGTGCCACCAGCAGAGAAAGCCTTCTAGCGGGGGTAACAGATACGCAGTATTTT
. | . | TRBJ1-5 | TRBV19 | CASSIAEGAQHF | TGTGCCAGTAGTATCGCGGAAGGGGCCCAGCATTTT
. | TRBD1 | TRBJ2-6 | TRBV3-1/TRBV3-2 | CASSPPGQISGANVLTF | TGTGCCAGCAGCCCACCGGGACAGATCTCTGGGGCCAACGTCCTGACTTTC
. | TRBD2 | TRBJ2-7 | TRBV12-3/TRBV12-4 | CASSRTGRYEQYF | TGTGCCAGCAGCCGGACCGGGAGGTACGAGCAGTACTTC
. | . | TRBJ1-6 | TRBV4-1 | CASSQTGSPLHF | TGCGCCAGCAGCCAAACTGGTTCACCCCTCCACTTT
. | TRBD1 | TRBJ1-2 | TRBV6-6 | CASSSKDRGPGYTF | TGTGCCAGCAGCTCAAAGGACAGGGGACCTGGCTACACCTTC
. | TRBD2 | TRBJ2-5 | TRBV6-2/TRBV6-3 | CASSYTSGGAFWEETQYF | TGTGCCAGCAGTTATACTAGCGGGGGGGCCTTTTGGGAGGAGACCCAGTACTTC
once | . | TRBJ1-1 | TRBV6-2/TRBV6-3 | CASSYSTGNTEAFF | TGTGCCAGCAGTTACTCGACAGGGAACACTGAAGCTTTCTTT
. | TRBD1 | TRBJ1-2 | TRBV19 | CASSIGKDRRSGYTF | TGTGCCAGTAGTATAGGGAAGGACAGGAGGAGTGGCTACACCTTC
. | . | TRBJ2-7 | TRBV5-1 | CASSLAPGDANREQYF | TGCGCCAGCAGCTTGGCCCCGGGGGACGCGAACCGGGAGCAGTACTTC
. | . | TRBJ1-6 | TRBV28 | CASSSPQGPPLHF | TGTGCCAGCAGTTCACCACAGGGCCCACCCCTCCACTTT
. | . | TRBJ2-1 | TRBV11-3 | CASSLGSFSLYNEQFF | TGTGCCAGCAGCTTAGGTAGCTTCTCCCTATACAATGAGCAGTTCTTC
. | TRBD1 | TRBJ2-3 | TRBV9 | CASSVDPTGVDTQYF | TGTGCCAGCAGCGTAGACCCTACAGGGGTAGATACGCAGTATTTT
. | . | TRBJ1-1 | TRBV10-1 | CATRQRGGGGTEAFF | TGCGCCACCCGTCAAAGGGGAGGGGGAGGCACTGAAGCTTTCTTT
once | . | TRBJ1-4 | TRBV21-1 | CASESPRRGFATNEKLFF | TGTGCCAGCGAATCACCACGGCGGGGGTTTGCAACTAATGAAAAACTGTTTTTT